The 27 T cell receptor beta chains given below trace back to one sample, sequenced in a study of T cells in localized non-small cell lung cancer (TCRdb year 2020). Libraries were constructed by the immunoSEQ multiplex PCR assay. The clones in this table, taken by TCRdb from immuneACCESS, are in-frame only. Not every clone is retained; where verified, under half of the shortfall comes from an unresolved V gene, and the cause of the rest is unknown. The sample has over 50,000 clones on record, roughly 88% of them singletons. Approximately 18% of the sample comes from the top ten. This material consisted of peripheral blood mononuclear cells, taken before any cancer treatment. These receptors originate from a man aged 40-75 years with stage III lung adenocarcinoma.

CDR3 region: CASIGRTYYGYTF. Written as DNA, the CDR3 is TGTGCCAGCATTGGGAGAACTTATTATGGCTACACCTTC. This rearrangement joins TRBV6-6 to TRBJ1-2; D remains ambiguous. Germline lookup yields CDR1 MNHNY and CDR2 SVGAGI (reference sequence). Trimming took off 7 bases at V and 5 bases at J, with 14 bases between the two ends. The CDR3 runs 13 residues.

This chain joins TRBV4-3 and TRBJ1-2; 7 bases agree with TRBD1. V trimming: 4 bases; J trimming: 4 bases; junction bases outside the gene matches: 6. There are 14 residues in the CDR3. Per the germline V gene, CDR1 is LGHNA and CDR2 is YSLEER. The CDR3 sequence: CASSPTGLGYGYTF. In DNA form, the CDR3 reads TGCGCCAGCAGCCCGACAGGGTTGGGCTATGGCTACACCTTC.

DNA for the CDR3: TGCGCCAGCACATTGTCTCCTAACACTGAAGCTTTCTTT. The encoded protein is CASTLSPNTEAFF. V and J are TRBV5-1 and TRBJ1-1; D not resolved. Germline CDR1 and CDR2: SGHRS and YFSETQ. V lost 6 bases and J lost 2, with 11 bases in between. The CDR3 consists of 13 residues.

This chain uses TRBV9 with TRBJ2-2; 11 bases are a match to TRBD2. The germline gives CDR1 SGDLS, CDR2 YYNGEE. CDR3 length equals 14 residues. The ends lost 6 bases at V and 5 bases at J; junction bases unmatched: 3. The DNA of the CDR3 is TGTGCCAGCACGGGACTAGCGGCTACCGGGGAGCTGTTTTTT. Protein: CASTGLAATGELFF.

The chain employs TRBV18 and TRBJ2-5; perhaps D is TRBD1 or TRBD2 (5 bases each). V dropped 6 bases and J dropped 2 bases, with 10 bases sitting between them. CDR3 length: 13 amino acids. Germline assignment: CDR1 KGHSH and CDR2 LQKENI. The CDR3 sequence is CASSPGPQETQYF. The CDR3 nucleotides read TGTGCCAGCTCCCCGGGACCGCAAGAGACCCAGTACTTC.

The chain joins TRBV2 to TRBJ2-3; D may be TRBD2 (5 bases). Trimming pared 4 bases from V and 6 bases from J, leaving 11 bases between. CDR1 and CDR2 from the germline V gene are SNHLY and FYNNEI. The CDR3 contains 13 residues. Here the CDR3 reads CASSAEGPDTQYF. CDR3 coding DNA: TGTGCCAGCAGTGCCGAGGGCCCCGATACGCAGTATTTT.

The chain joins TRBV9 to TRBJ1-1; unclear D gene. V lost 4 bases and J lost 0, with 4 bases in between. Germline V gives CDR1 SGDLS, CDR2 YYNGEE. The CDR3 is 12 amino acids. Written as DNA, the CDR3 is TGTGCCAGCAGCACACTGAACACTGAAGCTTTCTTT. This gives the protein CASSTLNTEAFF.

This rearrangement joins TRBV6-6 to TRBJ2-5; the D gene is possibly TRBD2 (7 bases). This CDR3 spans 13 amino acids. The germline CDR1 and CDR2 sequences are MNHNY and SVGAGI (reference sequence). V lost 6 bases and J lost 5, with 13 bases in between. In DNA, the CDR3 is TGTGCCAGCAGGTCAGGGAGGGGGGAGACCCAGTACTTC. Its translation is CASRSGRGETQYF.

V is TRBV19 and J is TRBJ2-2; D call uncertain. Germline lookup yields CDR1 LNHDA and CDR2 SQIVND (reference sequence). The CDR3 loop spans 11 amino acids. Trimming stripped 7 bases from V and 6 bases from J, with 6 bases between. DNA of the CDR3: TGTGCCAGTACAGTAGCCGGGGAGCTGTTTTTT. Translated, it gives CASTVAGELFF.

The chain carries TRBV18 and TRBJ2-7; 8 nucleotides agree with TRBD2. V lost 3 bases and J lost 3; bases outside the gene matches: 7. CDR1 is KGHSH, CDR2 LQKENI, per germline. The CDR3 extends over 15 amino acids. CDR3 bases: TGTGCCAGCTCACCTACTAGCGGAACTAACTACGAGCAGTACTTC. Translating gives CASSPTSGTNYEQYF.

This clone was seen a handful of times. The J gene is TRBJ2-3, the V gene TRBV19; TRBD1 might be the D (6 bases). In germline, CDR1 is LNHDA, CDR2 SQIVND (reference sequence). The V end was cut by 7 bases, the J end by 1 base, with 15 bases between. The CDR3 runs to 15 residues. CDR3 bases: TGTGCCAGTAAGACAACAGGGTGGGGCACAGATACGCAGTATTTT. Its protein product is CASKTTGWGTDTQYF.

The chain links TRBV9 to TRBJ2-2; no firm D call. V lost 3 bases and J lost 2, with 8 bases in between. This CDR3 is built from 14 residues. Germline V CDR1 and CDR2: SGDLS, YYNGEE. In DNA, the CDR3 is TGTGCCAGCAGCGAGGAAGTCAACACCGGGGAGCTGTTTTTT. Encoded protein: CASSEEVNTGELFF.

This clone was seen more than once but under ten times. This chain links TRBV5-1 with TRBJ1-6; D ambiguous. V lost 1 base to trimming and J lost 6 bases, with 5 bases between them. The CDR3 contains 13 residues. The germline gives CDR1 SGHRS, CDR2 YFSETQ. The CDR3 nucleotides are TGCGCCAGCAGCTTGTCTGCTAATTCACCCCTCCACTTT. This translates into CASSLSANSPLHF. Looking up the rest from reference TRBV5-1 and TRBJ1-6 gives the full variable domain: KAGVTQTPRYLIKTRGQQVTLSCSPISGHRSVSWYQQTPGQGLQFLFEYFSETQRNKGNFPGRFSGRQFSNSRSEMNVSTLELGDSALYLCASSLSANSPLHFGNGTRLTVT.

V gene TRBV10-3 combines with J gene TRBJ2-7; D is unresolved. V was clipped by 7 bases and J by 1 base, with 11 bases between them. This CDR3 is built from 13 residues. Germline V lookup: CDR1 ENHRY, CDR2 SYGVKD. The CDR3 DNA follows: TGTGCCATCAACCCGGACCGATCCTACGAGCAGTACTTC. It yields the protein CAINPDRSYEQYF.

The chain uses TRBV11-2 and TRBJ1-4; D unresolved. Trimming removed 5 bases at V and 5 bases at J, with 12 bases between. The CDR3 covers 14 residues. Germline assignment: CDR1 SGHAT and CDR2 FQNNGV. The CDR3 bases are TGTGCCAGCAGCCCCGGACCGGGAAATGAAAAACTGTTTTTT. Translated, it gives CASSPGPGNEKLFF.

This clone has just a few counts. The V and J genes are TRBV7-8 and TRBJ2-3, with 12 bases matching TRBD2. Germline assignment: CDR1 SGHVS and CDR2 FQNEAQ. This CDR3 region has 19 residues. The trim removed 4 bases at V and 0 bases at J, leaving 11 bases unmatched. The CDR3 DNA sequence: TGTGCCAGCAGCTCTCGGACTAGCGGGGACCTATTTAGCACAGATACGCAGTATTTT. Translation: CASSSRTSGDLFSTDTQYF.

CDR3 residues: CASSQDSDRVNTEAFF. Written as DNA, the CDR3 is TGCGCCAGCAGCCAAGATTCGGACAGGGTGAACACTGAAGCTTTCTTT. This chain joins TRBV4-3 and TRBJ1-1; 8 nucleotides match TRBD1. This CDR3 is built from 16 residues. Per the germline V gene, CDR1 is LGHNA and CDR2 is YSLEER. With 0 bases clipped from V and 0 bases from J, the junction kept 3 bases outside the gene matches.

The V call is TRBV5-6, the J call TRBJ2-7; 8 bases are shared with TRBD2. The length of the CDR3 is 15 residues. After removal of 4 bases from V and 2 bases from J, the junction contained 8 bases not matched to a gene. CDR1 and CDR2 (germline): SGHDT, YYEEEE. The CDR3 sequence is CASSPLSGGTYEQYF. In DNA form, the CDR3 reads TGTGCCAGCAGCCCATTATCGGGGGGGACCTACGAGCAGTACTTC.

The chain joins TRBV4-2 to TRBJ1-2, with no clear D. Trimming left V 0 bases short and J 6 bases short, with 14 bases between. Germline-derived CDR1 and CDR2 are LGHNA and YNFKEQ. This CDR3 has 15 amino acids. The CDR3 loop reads CASSQDGPGVDGYTF. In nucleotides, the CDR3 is TGTGCCAGCAGCCAAGATGGGCCGGGAGTGGATGGCTACACCTTC.

As DNA, the CDR3 is TGTGCCAGCAGTGAAGTATCCGAGCAGTTCTTC. Amino acids: CASSEVSEQFF. The chain employs TRBV2 and TRBJ2-1; D call uncertain. Trimming took off 1 base at V and 10 bases at J, with 5 bases between the two ends. CDR3 length: 11 amino acids. Germline V lookup: CDR1 SNHLY, CDR2 FYNNEI.

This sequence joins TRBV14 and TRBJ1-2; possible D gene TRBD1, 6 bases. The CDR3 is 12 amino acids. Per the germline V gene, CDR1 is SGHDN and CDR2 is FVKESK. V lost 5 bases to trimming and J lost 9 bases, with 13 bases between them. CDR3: CASSEQGSSYTF. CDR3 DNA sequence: TGTGCCAGCAGCGAACAGGGTTCGAGCTACACCTTC.

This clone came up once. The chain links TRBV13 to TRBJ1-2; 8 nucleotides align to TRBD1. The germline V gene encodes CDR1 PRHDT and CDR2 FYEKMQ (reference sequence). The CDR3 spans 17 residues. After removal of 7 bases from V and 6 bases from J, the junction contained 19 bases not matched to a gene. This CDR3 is CASTRTTGAPPKDGYTF. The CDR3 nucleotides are TGTGCCAGCACCCGCACGACAGGGGCCCCGCCGAAGGATGGCTACACCTTC.

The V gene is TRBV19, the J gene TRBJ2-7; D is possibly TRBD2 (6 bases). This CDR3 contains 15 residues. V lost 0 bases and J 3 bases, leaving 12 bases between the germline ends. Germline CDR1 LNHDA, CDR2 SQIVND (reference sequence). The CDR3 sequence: CASSIEFGGLYEQYF. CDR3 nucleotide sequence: TGTGCCAGTAGTATAGAGTTCGGGGGACTCTACGAGCAGTACTTC.

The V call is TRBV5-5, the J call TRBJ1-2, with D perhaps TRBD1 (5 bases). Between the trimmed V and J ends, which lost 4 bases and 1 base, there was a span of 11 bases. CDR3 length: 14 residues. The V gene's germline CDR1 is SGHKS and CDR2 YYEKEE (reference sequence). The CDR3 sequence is CASSARDGNYGYTF. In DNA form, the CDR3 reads TGTGCCAGCAGCGCCCGGGACGGTAACTATGGCTACACCTTC. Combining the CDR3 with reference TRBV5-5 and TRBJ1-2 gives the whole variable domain DAGVTQSPTHLIKTRGQQVTLRCSPISGHKSVSWYQQVLGQGPQFIFQYYEKEERGRGNFPDRFSARQFPNYSSELNVNALLLGDSALYLCASSARDGNYGYTFGSGTRLTVV.

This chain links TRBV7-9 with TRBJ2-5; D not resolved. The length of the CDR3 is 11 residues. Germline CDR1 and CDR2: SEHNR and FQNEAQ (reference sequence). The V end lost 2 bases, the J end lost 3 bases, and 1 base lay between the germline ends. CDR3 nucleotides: TGTGCCAGCAGCTTAAAAGAGACCCAGTACTTC. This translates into CASSLKETQYF. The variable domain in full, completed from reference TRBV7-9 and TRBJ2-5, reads DTGVSQNPRHKITKRGQNVTFRCDPISEHNRLYWYRQTLGQGPEFLTYFQNEAQLEKSRLLSDRFSAERPKGSFSTLEIQRTEQGDSAMYLCASSLKETQYFGPGTRLLVL.

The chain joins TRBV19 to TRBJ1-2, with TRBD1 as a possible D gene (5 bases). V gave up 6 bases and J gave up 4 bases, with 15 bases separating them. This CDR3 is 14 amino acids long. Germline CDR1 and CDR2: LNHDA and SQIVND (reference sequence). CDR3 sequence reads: CASSQTTVTYGYTF. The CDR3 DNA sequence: TGTGCCAGTAGCCAGACGACAGTTACCTATGGCTACACCTTC.

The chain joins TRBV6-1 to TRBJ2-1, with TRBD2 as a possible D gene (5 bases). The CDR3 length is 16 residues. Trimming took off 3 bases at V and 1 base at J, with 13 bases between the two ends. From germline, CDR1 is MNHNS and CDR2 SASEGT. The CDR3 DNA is TGTGCCAGCAGTGACTTAACGGGGAATTCCTACAATGAGCAGTTCTTC. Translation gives CASSDLTGNSYNEQFF.